Following are 13 T cell receptor beta chains from one sample sequenced in a study of yellow fever vaccine responses in identical twins. One entry per CDR3 protein, called by TCRdb with MiXCR from the RT-PCR reads. The data show fewer than 11,000 distinct CDR3 sequences, with 70% to 90% seen just once and around 2% held by the top ten. Sample: T cells from blood (PBMCs), unsorted or a sorted subset (not recorded which), taken before or after yellow fever vaccination (not recorded which). The receptors shown here come from a woman under 30 who received the yellow fever vaccine.

The genes are TRBV13 and TRBJ1-1, with 7 nucleotides matching TRBD1. J lost 7 bases, V lost 3 bases, and 2 bases had no gene match. CDR1 is PRHDT and CDR2 is FYEKMQ in the germline V gene (reference sequence). The CDR3 is 12 amino acids. This CDR3 reads CASSLGQLEAFF. DNA for the CDR3: TGTGCCAGCAGCTTGGGACAGCTTGAAGCTTTCTTT. The full variable domain, completed using reference TRBV13 and TRBJ1-1, is AAGVIQSPRHLIKEKRETATLKCYPIPRHDTVYWYQQGPGQDPQFLISFYEKMQSDKGSIPDRFSAQQFSDYHSELNMSSLELGDSALYFCASSLGQLEAFFGQGTRLTVV.

V gene TRBV6-1 combines with J gene TRBJ2-7; possibly TRBD2 for D (6 bases). Germline loops: CDR1 MNHNS, CDR2 SASEGT. Trimming stripped 6 bases from V and 2 bases from J, with 17 bases between. The CDR3 sequence is 15 residues long. Here the CDR3 DNA reads TGTGCCAGCAGCAACCTCGGGAGTTCCCCCTACGAGCAGTACTTC. It codes for CASSNLGSSPYEQYF.

This chain connects TRBV4-3 to TRBJ2-3; tentatively, D is TRBD1 or TRBD2 (6 bases each). The CDR3 extends over 16 amino acids. V gave up 4 bases and J gave up 1 base, with 15 bases separating them. CDR1 LGHNA and CDR2 YSLEER come from the germline V gene. In DNA, the CDR3 is TGCGCCAGCAGCCTCAGATCCGGGGGCCGCACAGATACGCAGTATTTT. Residues: CASSLRSGGRTDTQYF.

This clonotype was observed a single time. The chain employs TRBV18 and TRBJ2-7; 7 nucleotides line up with TRBD1. CDR1 is KGHSH, CDR2 LQKENI, per germline. The CDR3 is 15 amino acids. Trimming removed 2 bases from V and 3 bases from J; junction bases left unmatched: 7. CDR3 DNA: TGTGCCAGCTCACCATCGGCAGGGGGTAACTACGAGCAGTACGTC. Its protein is CASSPSAGGNYEQYV.

CDR3 sequence: CASSLGTGADPNYGYTF. In DNA form, the CDR3 reads TGTGCCAGCAGCTTAGGGACGGGGGCAGATCCCAACTATGGCTACACCTTC. The V gene is TRBV11-2, the J gene TRBJ1-2, with a weak D call TRBD1 (6 bases). Looked up from germline, CDR1 is SGHAT and CDR2 is FQNNGV. This CDR3 is built from 17 residues. V shed 1 base and J shed 2 bases, with 17 bases lying between them.

This clonotype was counted only a few times. The chain joins TRBV29-1 to TRBJ1-2; 7 bases align to TRBD1. The CDR3 is 15 amino acids. The V gene end was trimmed by 0 bases and the J gene end by 4 bases; junction bases not matched to a gene: 8. Per the germline V gene, CDR1 is SQVTM and CDR2 is ANQGSEA. In nucleotides, the CDR3 is TGCAGCGTTGAAGATCGACAGGGACATGGCTATGGCTACACCTTC. Translated, it gives CSVEDRQGHGYGYTF. Based on the CDR3 plus reference TRBV29-1 and TRBJ1-2, the full variable domain is SAVISQKPSRDICQRGTSLTIQCQVDSQVTMMFWYRQQPGQSLTLIATANQGSEATYESGFVIDKFPISRPNLTFSTLTVSNMSPEDSSIYLCSVEDRQGHGYGYTFGSGTRLTVV.

CDR3 in DNA: TGTGCCAGCAGCTTCTCCTTGAACACTGAAGCTTTCTTT. It codes for CASSFSLNTEAFF. This sequence joins TRBV5-4 and TRBJ1-1; D gene uncertain. The CDR3 consists of 13 residues. The ends were cut back, 2 bases at V and 0 bases at J, with 5 bases in the middle. The germline gives CDR1 SGHNT, CDR2 YYREEE (reference sequence).

This chain connects TRBV6-1 to TRBJ1-5; D gene uncertain. Germline V lookup: CDR1 MNHNS, CDR2 SASEGT. The CDR3 is made up of 13 amino acids. Trimming took 5 bases from V and 1 from J, leaving 6 bases between them. The CDR3 DNA sequence: TGTGCCAGCAGTCCAGACAGCAATCAGCCCCAGCATTTT. Translation: CASSPDSNQPQHF.

This chain links TRBV11-1 with TRBJ1-2; TRBD1 matches 7 bases. CDR1 and CDR2 (germline): SGHAT, FQDESV (reference sequence). This CDR3 has 13 residues. J lost 6 bases, V lost 6 bases, and 7 bases had no gene match. The CDR3 nucleotides are TGTGCCAGCAGGGACAGGACTGGAGATGGCTACACCTTC. Its translation is CASRDRTGDGYTF.

The chain joins TRBV19 to TRBJ2-1, with D uncertain. Germline lookup yields CDR1 LNHDA and CDR2 SQIVND (reference sequence). The CDR3 extends over 12 amino acids. V was cut by 9 bases and J by 4 bases, with 10 bases left in between. Here the CDR3 reads CASETVYNEQFF. The CDR3 DNA is TGTGCCAGCGAGACGGTTTACAATGAGCAGTTCTTC. The entire variable domain, with the rest obtained from reference TRBV19 and TRBJ2-1, is as follows: DGGITQSPKYLFRKEGQNVTLSCEQNLNHDAMYWYRQDPGQGLRLIYYSQIVNDFQKGDIAEGYSVSREKKESFPLTVTSAQKNPTAFYLCASETVYNEQFFGPGTRLTVL.

V usage is TRBV6-5 and J usage is TRBJ1-1; D remains ambiguous. V was trimmed by 0 bases and J by 4 bases, leaving 18 bases between them. This CDR3 has 17 residues. Germline V gene lookup returns CDR1 MNHEY and CDR2 SVGAGI. The CDR3 region has the DNA TGTGCCAGCAGTTACTCGGCCGGGGAGGGAGCTTTCACTGAAGCTTTCTTT. Residues: CASSYSAGEGAFTEAFF.

This chain links TRBV13 with TRBJ2-1, with no clear D. Trimming shortened V by 2 bases and J by 4 bases, and 3 bases separated the two germline ends. CDR3 length: 12 amino acids. In germline, CDR1 is PRHDT, CDR2 FYEKMQ (reference sequence). The CDR3 region is CASSLLYNEQFF. As DNA, the CDR3 is TGTGCCAGCAGCTTACTTTACAATGAGCAGTTCTTC.

The chain combines TRBV7-3 with TRBJ2-7; the match to TRBD1 covers 10 bases. CDR1 is SGHTA, CDR2 FQGTGA, per germline. Unmatched junction bases numbered 7, after V lost 5 bases and J lost 3 bases. The CDR3 runs to 15 residues. DNA for the CDR3: TGTGCCAGCAGCGAGGGACAGGGGTCCTTCTACGAGCAGTACTTC. Its protein is CASSEGQGSFYEQYF.